A single sample gave rise to the 22 T cell receptor beta chains below, sequenced in a study of cytomegalovirus exposure and HLA in healthy donors. The method was immunoSEQ multiplex PCR; TCRdb's version includes in-frame clones alone and lacks a portion of them. The sample includes 250,000 to 350,000 clones, 70% to 90% of them seen just once. What was sequenced was PBMCs. All receptors come from a man aged 25 to 40 in good health and CMV-seronegative.

The rearrangement uses TRBV7-9 and TRBJ1-1; 7 bases agree with TRBD1. Germline lookup yields CDR1 SEHNR and CDR2 FQNEAQ (reference sequence). CDR3 length: 16 residues. V trimming: 3 bases; J trimming: 0 bases; junction bases outside the gene matches: 7. The CDR3 loop reads CASSFMTGPMNTEAFF. The CDR3 coding sequence is TGTGCCAGCAGCTTCATGACAGGGCCCATGAACACTGAAGCTTTCTTT.

This chain links TRBV5-1 with TRBJ2-2, with TRBD2 matching over 7 bases. CDR3 length: 16 residues. Germline V gives CDR1 SGHRS, CDR2 YFSETQ. J lost 0 bases, V lost 4 bases, and 6 bases had no gene match. CDR3 coding DNA: TGCGCCAGCAGCATTCTCGCGGGGGCGAACACCGGGGAGCTGTTTTTT. Protein sequence: CASSILAGANTGELFF.

This sequence joins TRBV7-9 and TRBJ2-7, with D unclear. The V end was cut by 2 bases, the J end by 3 bases, with 14 bases between. CDR1 and CDR2 from the germline V gene are SEHNR and FQNEAQ (reference sequence). This CDR3 has 15 residues. CDR3 loop: CASSLFSTPGYEQYF. CDR3 bases: TGTGCCAGCAGCTTATTCTCGACACCCGGCTACGAGCAGTACTTC.

The chain carries TRBV4-1 and TRBJ2-7; the match to TRBD1 covers 7 bases. There are 13 residues in the CDR3. J was trimmed by 8 bases and V by 3 bases; bases with no gene match: 7. Germline V gene lookup returns CDR1 MGHRA and CDR2 YSYEKL. The CDR3 loop is CASSQGQLGKQYF. CDR3 in DNA: TGCGCCAGCAGCCAGGGACAGCTTGGTAAGCAGTACTTC.

This chain joins TRBV18 and TRBJ2-7, with D perhaps matching TRBD1 (6 bases). The CDR3 is 18 amino acids. Germline values: CDR1 KGHSH, CDR2 LQKENI. The V gene lost 3 bases and the J gene lost 5 bases, with 26 bases spanning the gap. CDR3 sequence (DNA): TGTGCCAGCTCACCCAATCCTGGAGGCGTCCCAGGGGTCCACGAGCAGTACTTC. Protein sequence: CASSPNPGGVPGVHEQYF.

The chain has TRBV5-6 and TRBJ2-7, with unresolved D. Deletions cut 3 bases from V and 0 bases from J, with 13 bases between. There are 15 residues in the CDR3. Germline V lookup: CDR1 SGHDT, CDR2 YYEEEE. For the CDR3, the DNA is TGTGCCAGCAGCTGGGCCCTACAGAGCTCCTACGAGCAGTACTTC. Protein sequence: CASSWALQSSYEQYF.

The chain is built from TRBV5-1 and TRBJ2-2; no clear D. This CDR3 is built from 14 residues. Germline CDR1 is SGHRS and CDR2 is YFSETQ. With 4 bases removed from V and 6 bases from J, the gap between germline ends came to 13 bases. Written as DNA, the CDR3 is TGCGCCAGCAGCCCCCGGTTGAGGCCCGGGGAGCTGTTTTTT. It encodes CASSPRLRPGELFF.

The V gene is TRBV6-1, the J gene TRBJ2-5, with D possibly matching TRBD2 (6 bases). The CDR3 is 13 residues long. Germline V lookup: CDR1 MNHNS, CDR2 SASEGT. Trimming removed 2 bases from V and 6 bases from J, with 10 bases in between. CDR3 region: CASSEPGGQTQYF. The CDR3 bases are TGTGCCAGCAGTGAACCCGGGGGACAGACCCAGTACTTC.

This clone was counted a single time. The chain uses TRBV4-1 and TRBJ1-1, with D tentatively TRBD1 (5 bases). The germline gives CDR1 MGHRA, CDR2 YSYEKL. Trimming stripped 1 base from V and 0 bases from J, with 12 bases between. This CDR3 contains 16 residues. For the CDR3, the DNA is TGCGCCAGCAGCCAAGGGGGACTTAAGGTGAACACTGAAGCTTTCTTT. Translation gives CASSQGGLKVNTEAFF.

V and J are TRBV29-1 and TRBJ1-6; TRBD1 matches 9 bases. The trim removed 6 bases at V and 7 bases at J, leaving 4 bases unmatched. This CDR3 region has 13 residues. CDR1 is SQVTM, CDR2 ANQGSEA, per germline. The CDR3 region has the DNA TGCAGCGTCAAGACAGGGGGGAATTCACCCCTCCACTTT. Its protein is CSVKTGGNSPLHF.

The chain links TRBV18 to TRBJ1-1, with TRBD1 matching over 12 bases. CDR3 length: 17 amino acids. With V trimmed by 0 bases and J by 0 bases, 2 bases remained unmatched. CDR1 is KGHSH and CDR2 is LQKENI in the germline V gene. The CDR3: CASSPPGTGGMNTEAFF. CDR3 sequence (DNA): TGTGCCAGCTCACCACCTGGGACAGGGGGCATGAACACTGAAGCTTTCTTT. The full variable domain, in which reference TRBV18 and TRBJ1-1 provide the parts outside the CDR3, is NAGVMQNPRHLVRRRGQEARLRCSPMKGHSHVYWYRQLPEEGLKFMVYLQKENIIDESGMPKERFSAEFPKEGPSILRIQQVVRGDSAAYFCASSPPGTGGMNTEAFFGQGTRLTVV.

This sequence joins TRBV5-1 and TRBJ1-1; the match to TRBD1 covers 7 bases. Germline assignment: CDR1 SGHRS and CDR2 YFSETQ. The CDR3 is 14 residues long. The V gene end was trimmed by 4 bases and the J gene end by 6 bases; junction bases not matched to a gene: 9. This CDR3 reads CASSPNRGNSEAFF. CDR3 bases: TGCGCCAGCAGCCCAAACAGGGGCAATTCTGAAGCTTTCTTT. Together with reference TRBV5-1 and TRBJ1-1, the CDR3 gives the full variable domain: KAGVTQTPRYLIKTRGQQVTLSCSPISGHRSVSWYQQTPGQGLQFLFEYFSETQRNKGNFPGRFSGRQFSNSRSEMNVSTLELGDSALYLCASSPNRGNSEAFFGQGTRLTVV.

The rearrangement links TRBV11-2 to TRBJ2-5; 13 nucleotides line up with TRBD2. The CDR3 is made up of 14 amino acids. The V segment lost 5 bases and the J segment 7 bases; nucleotides outside the gene matches: 4. Germline lookup yields CDR1 SGHAT and CDR2 FQNNGV. DNA for the CDR3: TGTGCCAGCAGCCCGGGACTAGCGGGGCGGACCCAGTACTTC. Translated, it gives CASSPGLAGRTQYF.

This sequence joins TRBV19 and TRBJ1-1, with D perhaps TRBD1 (5 bases). The CDR3 runs 15 residues. Germline assignment: CDR1 LNHDA and CDR2 SQIVND (reference sequence). The V and J ends lost 8 bases and 0 bases respectively, with 16 bases between them. DNA of the CDR3: TGTGCCAGTGGTGTGCAGGGAACGTTGAACACTGAAGCTTTCTTT. This translates into CASGVQGTLNTEAFF.

This chain uses TRBV23-1 with TRBJ2-2, with 11 bases identical to TRBD1. TRBV23-1 is flagged as an ORF with uncertain function. This CDR3 is built from 16 residues. The trim removed 4 bases at V and 5 bases at J, leaving 6 bases unmatched. The CDR3 region has the DNA TGCGCCAGCAGTCCCAAGGACAGGGGGCGGACCGGGGAGCTGTTTTTT. Its protein is CASSPKDRGRTGELFF.

This clone occurred a few times. The gene calls are TRBV27 and TRBJ2-2, with a possible D match to TRBD1 (5 bases). The V gene's germline CDR1 is MNHEY and CDR2 SMNVEV (reference sequence). V gave up 5 bases and J gave up 9 bases, with 13 bases separating them. The CDR3 consists of 13 residues. CDR3 DNA: TGTGCCAGCAGTAACCTCGACAGCAGGGAGCTGTTTTTT. It codes for CASSNLDSRELFF.

This clone was seen only a few times. The chain carries TRBV11-2 and TRBJ2-3, with TRBD2 as a possible D gene (7 bases). This CDR3 is built from 15 residues. The germline gives CDR1 SGHAT, CDR2 FQNNGV. Trimming shortened V by 5 bases and J by 5 bases, and 17 bases separated the two germline ends. The CDR3 DNA reads TGTGCCAGCAGCCGACGGGGGGCTCTTCAAGATACGCAGTATTTT. Residues: CASSRRGALQDTQYF.

The genes are TRBV4-1 and TRBJ2-1; D perhaps matches TRBD2 (6 bases). Germline V gene lookup returns CDR1 MGHRA and CDR2 YSYEKL. This CDR3 spans 16 amino acids. The germline V and J ends were trimmed by 4 bases and 1 base, with 14 bases remaining between them. The CDR3 loop is CASSRASAGSYNEQFF. Here the CDR3 DNA reads TGCGCCAGCAGCCGAGCCTCGGCGGGGTCCTACAATGAGCAGTTCTTC.

The CDR3 DNA reads as TGTGCCAGCAGTTCACTAGCGGGGGGACAAGAGACCCAGTACTTC. As protein: CASSSLAGGQETQYF. V is TRBV7-9 and J is TRBJ2-5, with 12 bases lining up with TRBD2. The V and J ends lost 6 bases and 2 bases, in that order; junction bases with no gene match: 4. The CDR3 runs 15 residues. The germline V gene encodes CDR1 SEHNR and CDR2 FQNEAQ (reference sequence). The complete variable domain, with remaining parts taken from reference TRBV7-9 and TRBJ2-5, reads DTGVSQNPRHKITKRGQNVTFRCDPISEHNRLYWYRQTLGQGPEFLTYFQNEAQLEKSRLLSDRFSAERPKGSFSTLEIQRTEQGDSAMYLCASSSLAGGQETQYFGPGTRLLVL.

This sequence joins TRBV7-2 and TRBJ1-1; tentatively, D is TRBD1 (5 bases). The CDR3 runs to 17 residues. V gave up 5 bases and J gave up 5 bases, with 24 bases separating them. Looked up from germline, CDR1 is SGHTA and CDR2 is FQGNSA. The CDR3 is CASSQLAFGRDNTEAFF. For the CDR3, the DNA is TGTGCCAGCAGCCAATTAGCCTTCGGCAGGGATAATACTGAAGCTTTCTTT.

The chain joins TRBV27 to TRBJ2-7; 7 bases match TRBD1. V dropped 7 bases and J dropped 3; count of bases not matched to a gene: 9. The CDR3 spans 14 residues. Germline values: CDR1 MNHEY, CDR2 SMNVEV (reference sequence). CDR3 sequence reads: CASKGETGFYEQYF. In DNA form, the CDR3 reads TGTGCCAGCAAGGGGGAGACAGGGTTCTACGAGCAGTACTTC.

V gene TRBV7-2 combines with J gene TRBJ1-2, with a weak D call TRBD1 (5 bases). The CDR3 has 15 residues. CDR1 and CDR2 from the germline V gene are SGHTA and FQGNSA. Trimming pared 3 bases from V and 2 bases from J, leaving 13 bases between. The CDR3 sequence: CASSFRERRNYGYTF. The CDR3 DNA sequence: TGTGCCAGCAGCTTCAGGGAACGGAGAAACTATGGCTACACCTTC.